These T cell receptor beta chains were read from a single sample in a study of blood T cell repertoires in COVID-19. Sequencing was performed with immunoSEQ multiplex PCR; in TCRdb, only in-frame clones are kept and a portion is missing. Of hundreds of thousands of clones listed, around 82% are singletons. The sample taken for sequencing was PBMCs or T cells enriched from blood (not recorded which). The receptors originated from a woman in her thirties or forties who had been exposed to COVID-19. The CDR3 runs from the conserved cysteine through the conserved F or W. Each record gives: J gene, V gene, clone size, D gene, CDR3 protein, CDR3 DNA. A D gene is named only where the DNA matches it firmly. The size of a clone is reported for some rows only, either as once, few or many, or as a class for expanded clones.

TRBJ1-4 | TRBV4-2 | NA | NA | CASSQRGLEGEKLFF | TGTGCCAGCAGCCAAAGAGGGTTGGAGGGTGAAAAACTGTTTTTT
TRBJ2-7 | TRBV7-2 | NA | NA | CASSLERQYEQYF | TGTGCCAGCAGCTTAGAGCGACAGTACGAGCAGTACTTC
TRBJ2-5 | TRBV5-1 | NA | TRBD1 | CASSFKGQGIQETQYF | TGCGCCAGCAGCTTTAAGGGACAGGGGATCCAAGAGACCCAGTACTTC
TRBJ1-4 | TRBV5-5 | few | TRBD1 | CASSERQGLVKLFF | TGTGCCAGCAGCGAAAGACAGGGTCTGGTAAAACTGTTTTTT
TRBJ1-5 | TRBV2 | NA | NA | CASSEGQGIQPQHF | TGTGCCAGCAGTGAGGGGCAGGGAATTCAGCCCCAGCATTTT
TRBJ1-2 | TRBV10-3 | NA | TRBD1 | CAISDGTGGNYGYTF | TGTGCCATCAGTGATGGGACAGGGGGTAACTATGGCTACACCTTC
TRBJ2-7 | TRBV5-5 | NA | NA | CASSLAGPSREWGYEQYF | TGTGCCAGCAGCTTGGCTGGTCCGTCGCGGGAATGGGGCTACGAGCAGTACTTC
TRBJ2-2 | TRBV7-9 | NA | NA | CASSLRELAAGELFF | TGTGCCAGCAGCTTAAGGGAGCTAGCTGCCGGGGAGCTGTTTTTT
TRBJ2-3 | TRBV2 | NA | NA | CASRSQGNTDTQYF | TGTGCCAGCAGGTCTCAGGGAAACACAGATACGCAGTATTTT
TRBJ2-7 | TRBV29-1 | NA | NA | CSVASRLDSYEQYF | TGCAGCGTGGCTTCGAGGCTAGACTCCTACGAGCAGTACTTC
TRBJ1-2 | TRBV6-5 | NA | TRBD1 | CASSLHRQGAEGYTF | TGTGCCAGCAGTCTCCATCGACAGGGGGCGGAGGGCTACACCTTC
TRBJ1-2 | TRBV3-1/TRBV3-2 | NA | NA | CASSLRGSHYGYTF | TGTGCCAGCAGCCTTCGGGGGTCTCACTATGGCTACACCTTC
TRBJ1-1 | TRBV11-3 | NA | TRBD1 | CASSQEGQGASEAFF | TGTGCCAGCAGCCAAGAGGGGCAGGGGGCGTCTGAAGCTTTCTTT
TRBJ1-6 | TRBV5-1 | NA | TRBD1 | CASSLGTGDYNSPLHF | TGCGCCAGCAGCTTAGGGACAGGGGATTATAATTCACCCCTCCACTTT
TRBJ2-7 | TRBV12-5 | NA | NA | CASGLVGALSYEQYF | TGTGCTAGTGGTTTGGTAGGGGCCCTCTCCTACGAGCAGTACTTC
TRBJ1-5 | TRBV4-1 | once | TRBD1 | CASSQDGAGQGNQPQHF | TGCGCCAGCAGCCAAGACGGGGCGGGACAGGGGAATCAGCCCCAGCATTTT
TRBJ2-7 | TRBV19 | few | TRBD1 | CASSPGQGAYEQYF | TGTGCCAGTAGTCCGGGACAGGGCGCTTACGAGCAGTACTTC
TRBJ2-2 | TRBV9 | NA | NA | CASSPRSDRNTGELFF | TGTGCCAGCAGCCCCCGATCCGACAGGAACACCGGGGAGCTGTTTTTT
TRBJ2-5 | TRBV5-1 | once | TRBD2 | CASSLKQTSGGDETQYF | TGCGCCAGCAGCTTGAAACAGACTAGCGGGGGGGACGAGACCCAGTACTTC
TRBJ2-5 | TRBV19 | NA | TRBD2 | CASSLLVWLAGGETQYF | TGTGCCAGTAGCCTCCTAGTGTGGCTAGCGGGGGGGGAGACCCAGTACTTC
TRBJ1-1 | TRBV6-4 | NA | NA | CASSSQENTEAFF | TGTGCCAGCAGTTCCCAGGAGAACACTGAAGCTTTCTTT
TRBJ2-7 | TRBV27 | NA | TRBD1 | CASSPPGTGMSYEQYF | TGTGCCAGCAGTCCCCCCGGGACAGGGATGTCCTACGAGCAGTACTTC
TRBJ1-2 | TRBV7-2 | NA | NA | CASSSTGGVGYTF | TGTGCCAGCAGCTCAACGGGGGGGGTTGGCTACACCTTC
TRBJ2-2 | TRBV6-1 | NA | TRBD2 | CASSGSGGAIGGELFF | TGTGCCAGCAGTGGTAGCGGGGGGGCCATAGGCGGGGAGCTGTTTTTT
TRBJ1-5 | TRBV19 | few | TRBD1 | CASNPTGGAYQPQHF | TGTGCCAGTAACCCGACAGGGGGCGCCTATCAGCCCCAGCATTTT
TRBJ2-2 | TRBV5-8 | NA | TRBD2 | CASSLLRGAGGANTGELFF | TGTGCCAGCAGCTTGCTTCGGGGAGCGGGGGGCGCGAACACCGGGGAGCTGTTTTTT
TRBJ2-7 | TRBV5-5 | NA | TRBD1 | CASSFLGQRHSYEQYF | TGTGCCAGCAGCTTCCTGGGACAGCGGCACTCCTACGAGCAGTACTTC
TRBJ2-2 | TRBV20-1 | NA | NA | CSASWASNTGELFF | TGCAGTGCTAGTTGGGCCTCAAACACCGGGGAGCTGTTTTTT
TRBJ2-5 | TRBV4-3 | NA | TRBD1 | CASSQAGQGGEETQYF | TGCGCCAGCAGCCAAGCGGGACAGGGGGGAGAAGAGACCCAGTACTTC
TRBJ2-1 | TRBV4-1 | NA | NA | CASSQERGRSEQFF | TGCGCCAGCAGCCAAGAGCGGGGGCGGTCTGAGCAGTTCTTC
TRBJ1-2 | TRBV3-1/TRBV3-2 | NA | NA | CASSQEDTNYGYTF | TGTGCCAGCAGCCAAGAGGACACAAACTATGGCTACACCTTC
TRBJ1-1 | TRBV30 | NA | NA | CASRRPGGTEAFF | TGTGCCTCCCGGAGGCCCGGGGGCACTGAAGCTTTCTTT
TRBJ2-5 | TRBV6-1 | NA | NA | CASSELGAETETQYF | TGTGCCAGCAGTGAACTAGGAGCCGAAACGGAGACCCAGTACTTC
TRBJ2-7 | TRBV14 | NA | NA | CASSLLAGEVYEQYF | TGTGCCAGCAGCCTTCTAGCAGGGGAAGTGTACGAGCAGTACTTC
TRBJ1-6 | TRBV5-6 | NA | NA | CASSLYDQGYNSPLHF | TGTGCCAGCAGCTTGTATGACCAGGGGTATAATTCACCCCTCCACTTT
TRBJ1-1 | TRBV4-3 | NA | NA | CASSRLLGGDEAFF | TGCGCCAGCAGCCGGCTACTCGGGGGGGATGAAGCTTTCTTT
TRBJ2-3 | TRBV3-1/TRBV3-2 | NA | NA | CGPPPGGAADTQYF | TGTGGCCCGCCCCCTGGGGGGGCCGCAGATACGCAGTATTTT
TRBJ1-3 | TRBV5-1 | NA | TRBD1 | CASSLEQGASGNTIYF | TGCGCCAGCAGCTTGGAGCAGGGGGCCTCTGGAAACACCATATATTTT
TRBJ2-4 | TRBV9 | NA | TRBD1 | CASSSNRGAKNIQYF | TGTGCCAGCAGTTCCAACAGGGGTGCCAAAAACATTCAGTACTTC
TRBJ1-5 | TRBV7-9 | NA | NA | CASSLAGTPHSNQPQHF | TGTGCCAGCAGCCTCGCCGGGACACCTCATAGCAATCAGCCCCAGCATTTT
TRBJ1-6 | TRBV7-2 | few | TRBD1 | CASSLGPLRGISPLHF | TGTGCCAGCAGCTTAGGTCCCCTCAGGGGGATTTCACCCCTCCACTTT
TRBJ2-1 | TRBV7-9 | NA | TRBD2 | CASSLGTSDVNEQFF | TGTGCCAGCAGCTTGGGGACTAGCGATGTCAATGAGCAGTTCTTC
TRBJ1-2 | TRBV5-1 | NA | TRBD1 | CASSYGQGYYGYTF | TGCGCCAGCAGCTACGGACAGGGCTACTATGGCTACACCTTC
TRBJ1-1 | TRBV7-7 | NA | TRBD1 | CASSPWTGANTEAFF | TGTGCCAGCAGCCCATGGACAGGGGCGAACACTGAAGCTTTCTTT
TRBJ2-7 | TRBV7-9 | NA | NA | CASSHPITGPISYEQYF | TGTGCCAGCAGCCATCCCATAACAGGGCCAATATCCTACGAGCAGTACTTC
TRBJ2-3 | TRBV20-1 | NA | NA | CSASGSSSTDTQYF | TGCAGTGCTAGTGGGAGTTCTAGCACAGATACGCAGTATTTT
TRBJ1-2 | TRBV3-1/TRBV3-2 | NA | NA | CASSQDPGGGYTF | TGTGCCAGCAGCCAAGATCCGGGAGGTGGCTACACCTTC
TRBJ2-1 | TRBV5-6 | NA | TRBD2 | CASTWRGGHPEQFF | TGTGCCAGCACCTGGCGGGGGGGCCACCCTGAGCAGTTCTTC
TRBJ2-5 | TRBV29-1 | NA | TRBD1 | CSAETGTGNRPGETQYF | TGCAGCGCTGAAACCGGGACAGGGAACCGGCCGGGTGAGACCCAGTACTTC
TRBJ1-5 | TRBV4-1 | NA | NA | CASRQAGAGQPQHF | TGCGCCAGCAGGCAGGCGGGGGCAGGCCAGCCCCAGCATTTT
TRBJ2-5 | TRBV6-2/TRBV6-3 | NA | NA | CASSYGAGDPSTYDF | TGTGCCAGCAGTTACGGGGCAGGGGACCCCTCCACGTACGACTTC